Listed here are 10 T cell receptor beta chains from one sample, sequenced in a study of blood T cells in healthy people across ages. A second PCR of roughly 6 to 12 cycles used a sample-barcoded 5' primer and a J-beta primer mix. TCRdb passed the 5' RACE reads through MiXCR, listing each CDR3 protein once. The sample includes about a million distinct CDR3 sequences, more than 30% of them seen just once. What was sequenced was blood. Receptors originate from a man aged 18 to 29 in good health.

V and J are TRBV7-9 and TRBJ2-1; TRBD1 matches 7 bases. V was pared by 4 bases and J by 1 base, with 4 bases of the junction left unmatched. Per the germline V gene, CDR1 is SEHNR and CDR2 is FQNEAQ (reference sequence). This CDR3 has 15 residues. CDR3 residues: CASSSGQDSYNEQFF. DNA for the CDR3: TGTGCCAGCAGCTCTGGACAGGATTCCTACAATGAGCAGTTCTTC.

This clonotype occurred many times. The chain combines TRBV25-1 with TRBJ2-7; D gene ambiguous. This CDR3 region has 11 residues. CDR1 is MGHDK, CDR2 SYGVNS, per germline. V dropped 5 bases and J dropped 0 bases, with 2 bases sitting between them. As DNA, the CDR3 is TGTGCCAGCAGTATCTCCTACGAGCAGTACTTC. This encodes CASSISYEQYF.

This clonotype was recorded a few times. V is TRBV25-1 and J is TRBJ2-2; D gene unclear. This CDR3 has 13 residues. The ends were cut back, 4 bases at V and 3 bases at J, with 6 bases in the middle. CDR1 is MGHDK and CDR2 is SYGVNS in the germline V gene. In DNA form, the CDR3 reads TGTGCCAGCAGTGGTATAGACACCGGGGAGCTGTTTTTT. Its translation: CASSGIDTGELFF.

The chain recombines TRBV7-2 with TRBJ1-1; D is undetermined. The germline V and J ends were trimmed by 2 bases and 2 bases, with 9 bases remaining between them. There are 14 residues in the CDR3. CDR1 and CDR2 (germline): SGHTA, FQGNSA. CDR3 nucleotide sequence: TGTGCCAGCAGCTTACTGCGCAGTAACACTGAAGCTTTCTTT. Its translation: CASSLLRSNTEAFF. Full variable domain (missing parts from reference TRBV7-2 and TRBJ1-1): GAGVSQSPSNKVTEKGKDVELRCDPISGHTALYWYRQSLGQGLEFLIYFQGNSAPDKSGLPSDRFSAERTGGSVSTLTIQRTQQEDSAVYLCASSLLRSNTEAFFGQGTRLTVV.

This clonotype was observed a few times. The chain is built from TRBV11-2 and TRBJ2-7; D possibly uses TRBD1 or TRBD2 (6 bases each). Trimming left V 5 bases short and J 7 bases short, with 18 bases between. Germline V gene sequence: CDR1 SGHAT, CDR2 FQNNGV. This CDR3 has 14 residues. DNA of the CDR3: TGTGCCAGCAGCGAAAAGTCCCAGGGGAGGGAGCAGTACTTC. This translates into CASSEKSQGREQYF.

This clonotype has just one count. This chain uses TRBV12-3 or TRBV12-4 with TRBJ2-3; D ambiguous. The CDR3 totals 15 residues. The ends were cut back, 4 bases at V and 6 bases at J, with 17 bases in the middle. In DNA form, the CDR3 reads TGTGCCAGCAGTTCACAAACCCAGACCTGGGATACGCAGTATTTT. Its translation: CASSSQTQTWDTQYF.

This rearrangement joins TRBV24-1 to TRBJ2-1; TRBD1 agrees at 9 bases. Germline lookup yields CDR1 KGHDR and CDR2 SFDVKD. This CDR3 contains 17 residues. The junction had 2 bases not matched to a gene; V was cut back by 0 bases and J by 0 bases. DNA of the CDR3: TGTGCCACCAGTGATTTGGGACAGGGGAACTCCTACAATGAGCAGTTCTTC. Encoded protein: CATSDLGQGNSYNEQFF.

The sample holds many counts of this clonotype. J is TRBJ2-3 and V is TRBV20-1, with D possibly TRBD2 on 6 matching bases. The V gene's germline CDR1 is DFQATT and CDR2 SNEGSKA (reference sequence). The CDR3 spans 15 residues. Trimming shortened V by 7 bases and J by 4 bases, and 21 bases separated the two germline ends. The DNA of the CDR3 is TGCAGTGTCGGACGGGACTTCGCACCTGCAGATACGCAGTATTTT. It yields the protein CSVGRDFAPADTQYF.

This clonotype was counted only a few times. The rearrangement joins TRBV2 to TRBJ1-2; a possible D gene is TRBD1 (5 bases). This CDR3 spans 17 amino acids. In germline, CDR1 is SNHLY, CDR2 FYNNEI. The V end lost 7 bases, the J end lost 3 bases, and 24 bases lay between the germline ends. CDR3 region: CASKELGGRGLYYGYTF. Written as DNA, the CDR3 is TGTGCCAGCAAAGAGTTGGGGGGAAGAGGGCTTTACTATGGCTACACCTTC.

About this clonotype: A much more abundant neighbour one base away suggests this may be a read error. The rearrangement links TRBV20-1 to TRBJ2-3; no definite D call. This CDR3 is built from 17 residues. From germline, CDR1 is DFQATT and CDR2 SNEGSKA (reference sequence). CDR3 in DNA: TGCAGCGCGACGTCCTCACGAGATACAGAGACCGCAGATACGCAGTATTTT. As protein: CSATSSRDTETADTQYF.